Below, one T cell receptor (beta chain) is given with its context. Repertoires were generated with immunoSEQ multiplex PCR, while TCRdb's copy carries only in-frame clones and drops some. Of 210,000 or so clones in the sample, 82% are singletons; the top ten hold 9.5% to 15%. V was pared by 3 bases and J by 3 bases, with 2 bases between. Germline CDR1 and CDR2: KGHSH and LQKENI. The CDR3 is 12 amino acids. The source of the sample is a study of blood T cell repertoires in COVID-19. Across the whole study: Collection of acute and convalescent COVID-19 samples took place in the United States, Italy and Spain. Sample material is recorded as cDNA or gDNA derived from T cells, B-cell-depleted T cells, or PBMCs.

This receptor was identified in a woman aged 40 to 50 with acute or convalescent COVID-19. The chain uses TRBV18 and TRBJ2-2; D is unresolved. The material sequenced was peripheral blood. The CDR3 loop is CASSPDTGELFF. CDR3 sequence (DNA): TGTGCCAGCTCACCCGACACCGGGGAGCTGTTTTTT.